A single sample gave rise to the 12 T cell receptor beta chains below, sequenced in a study of OX40 agonist ivuxolimab in advanced cancers. TCRdb's table, derived via immunoSEQ multiplex PCR, lists solely in-frame clones and lacks some. The table lists tens of thousands of clones, roughly 89% of them singletons. The sequencing used CD4+ or CD8+ T cells sorted from blood, collected in a trial of the OX40 agonist ivuxolimab. These receptors came from an adult with an advanced solid tumor such as melanoma, head and neck, liver or kidney cancer.

The chain uses TRBV6-6 and TRBJ1-1, with a weak D call TRBD1 (6 bases). Germline CDR1 and CDR2: MNHNY and SVGAGI (reference sequence). Trimming took off 6 bases at V and 1 base at J, with 12 bases between the two ends. CDR3 length: 14 amino acids. The chain's CDR3 is CASRQGGPNTEAFF. The CDR3 coding sequence is TGTGCCAGCAGGCAAGGGGGGCCGAACACTGAAGCTTTCTTT.

This chain connects TRBV14 to TRBJ2-7; 7 positions match TRBD1. Trimming at V came to 1 base and at J to 6 bases, leaving 12 bases not matched to a gene. The CDR3 consists of 16 residues. The germline V gene has CDR1 SGHDN and CDR2 FVKESK. The CDR3 coding sequence is TGTGCCAGCAGCCAAGTAGGGGGCGGGCGCGTCTCCGAGCAGTACTTC. Translated, it gives CASSQVGGGRVSEQYF.

The sample holds one count of this clone. This chain uses TRBV18 with TRBJ1-2, with 8 positions matching TRBD1. J was trimmed by 4 bases and V by 0 bases; bases with no gene match: 10. Germline CDR1 and CDR2: KGHSH and LQKENI. The CDR3 totals 17 residues. The CDR3 DNA follows: TGTGCCAGCTCACCACCGGGACAGGCCACAACCCTCTATGGCTACACCTTC. This encodes CASSPPGQATTLYGYTF.

The chain employs TRBV19 and TRBJ2-1, with 8 bases fitting TRBD1. This CDR3 contains 15 residues. Germline CDR1 and CDR2: LNHDA and SQIVND (reference sequence). Trimming removed 8 bases from V and 0 bases from J; junction bases left unmatched: 6. The CDR3 nucleotides read TGTGCCAGTCGAAAAGGGACAGGCTCCTACAATGAGCAGTTCTTC. Its protein is CASRKGTGSYNEQFF.

In its sample, this clone was seen once. V and J are TRBV6-6 and TRBJ1-5; D is unresolved. In germline, CDR1 is MNHNY, CDR2 SVGAGI (reference sequence). The CDR3 loop spans 14 amino acids. V was pared by 7 bases and J by 2 bases, with 12 bases between. This CDR3 is CASKGSGRNQPQHF. The CDR3 bases are TGTGCCAGCAAAGGGAGTGGACGCAATCAGCCCCAGCATTTT.

The gene calls are TRBV5-6 and TRBJ1-2; 11 positions agree with TRBD1. The germline gives CDR1 SGHDT, CDR2 YYEEEE. The CDR3 covers 13 residues. Losses at the gene ends were 6 bases for V and 8 bases for J; bases not matched to a gene: 6. The chain's CDR3 is CASTRDRGKGYTF. The DNA of the CDR3 is TGTGCCAGCACCCGGGACAGGGGGAAGGGCTACACCTTC.

This chain uses TRBV2 with TRBJ2-7, with a tentative D call TRBD1 (5 bases). V was pared by 7 bases and J by 2 bases, with 12 bases between. The CDR3 spans 13 residues. Germline loops: CDR1 SNHLY, CDR2 FYNNEI. CDR3 in amino acids: CASKAGYTYEQYF. The CDR3 coding sequence is TGTGCCAGCAAGGCAGGGTATACCTACGAGCAGTACTTC.

The chain joins TRBV5-1 to TRBJ2-2; 9 bases are a match to TRBD2. The V gene's germline CDR1 is SGHRS and CDR2 YFSETQ. J gave up 8 bases and V 0 bases, and 17 bases lay outside the gene matches. This CDR3 region has 19 residues. CDR3 amino acids: CASSLALASGALGKGELFF. The CDR3 DNA sequence: TGCGCCAGCAGCTTGGCCCTTGCTAGCGGGGCCCTCGGGAAGGGGGAGCTGTTTTTT. The variable domain in full, with the rest retrieved from reference TRBV5-1 and TRBJ2-2, is KAGVTQTPRYLIKTRGQQVTLSCSPISGHRSVSWYQQTPGQGLQFLFEYFSETQRNKGNFPGRFSGRQFSNSRSEMNVSTLELGDSALYLCASSLALASGALGKGELFFGEGSRLTVL.

This clone was picked up one time. The chain is built from TRBV10-3 and TRBJ2-7; D not certain. The germline CDR1 and CDR2 sequences are ENHRY and SYGVKD. Trimming left V 6 bases short and J 0 bases short, with 15 bases between. This CDR3 has 15 amino acids. The CDR3 region is CAIRDGSRTSYEQYF. Here the CDR3 DNA reads TGTGCCATCAGAGACGGGTCCAGGACCTCCTACGAGCAGTACTTC.

J is TRBJ1-2 and V is TRBV6-1; D is uncertain. V lost 7 bases and J 1 base, leaving 4 bases between the germline ends. The CDR3 totals 11 residues. In germline, CDR1 is MNHNS, CDR2 SASEGT. The CDR3 nucleotides read TGTGCCAGCACAGTTAACTATGGCTACACCTTC. It yields the protein CASTVNYGYTF.

This clone has a single count. The chain carries TRBV5-6 and TRBJ1-2, with 7 bases fitting TRBD1. There are 13 residues in the CDR3. J gave up 6 bases and V 4 bases, and 6 bases lay outside the gene matches. The germline CDR1 and CDR2 sequences are SGHDT and YYEEEE. CDR3 bases: TGTGCCAGCAGCGTGGGACAGTCAAATGGCTACACCTTC. It translates to CASSVGQSNGYTF.

In DNA, the CDR3 is TGTGCCAGCAGCTTAGTGGGGGGATTCGCTGCCGAGCAGTACTTC. Encoded protein: CASSLVGGFAAEQYF. This chain connects TRBV7-9 to TRBJ2-7, with TRBD2 as a possible D gene (6 bases). The V end lost 1 base, the J end lost 6 bases, and 16 bases lay between the germline ends. Looked up from germline, CDR1 is SEHNR and CDR2 is FQNEAQ (reference sequence). This CDR3 contains 15 residues.